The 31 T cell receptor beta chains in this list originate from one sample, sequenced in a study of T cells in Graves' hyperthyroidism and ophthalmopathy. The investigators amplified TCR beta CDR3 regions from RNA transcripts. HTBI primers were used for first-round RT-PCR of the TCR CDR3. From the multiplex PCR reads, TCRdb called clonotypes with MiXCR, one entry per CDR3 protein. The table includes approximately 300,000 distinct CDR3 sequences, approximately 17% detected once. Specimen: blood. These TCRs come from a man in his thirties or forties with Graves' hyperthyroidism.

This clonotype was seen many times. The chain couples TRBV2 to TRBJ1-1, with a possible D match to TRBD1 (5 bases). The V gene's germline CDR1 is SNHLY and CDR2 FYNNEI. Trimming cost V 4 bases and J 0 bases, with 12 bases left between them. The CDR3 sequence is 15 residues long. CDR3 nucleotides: TGTGCCAGCAGTGGCCTCGACAGACTGAACACTGAAGCTTTCTTT. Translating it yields CASSGLDRLNTEAFF.

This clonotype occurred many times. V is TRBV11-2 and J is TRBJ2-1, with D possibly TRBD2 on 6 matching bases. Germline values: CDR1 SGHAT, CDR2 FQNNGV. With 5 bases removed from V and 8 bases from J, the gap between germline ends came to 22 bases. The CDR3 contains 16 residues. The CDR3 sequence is CASSLSVGTFRDEQFF. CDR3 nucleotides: TGTGCCAGCAGCCTCAGCGTCGGGACTTTCAGAGATGAGCAGTTCTTC.

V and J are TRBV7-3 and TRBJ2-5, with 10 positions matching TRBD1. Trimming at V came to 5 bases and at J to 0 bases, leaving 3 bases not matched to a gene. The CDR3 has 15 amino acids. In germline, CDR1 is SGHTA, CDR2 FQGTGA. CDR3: CASSPGTGDQETQYF. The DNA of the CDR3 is TGTGCCAGCAGCCCTGGGACAGGGGACCAAGAGACCCAGTACTTC.

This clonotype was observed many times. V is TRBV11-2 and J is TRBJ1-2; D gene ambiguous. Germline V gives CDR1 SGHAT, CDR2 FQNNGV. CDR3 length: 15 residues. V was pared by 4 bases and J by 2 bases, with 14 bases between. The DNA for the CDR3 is TGTGCCAGCAGCTCCCCTCGAGGCAGAAACTATGGCTACACCTTC. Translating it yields CASSSPRGRNYGYTF.

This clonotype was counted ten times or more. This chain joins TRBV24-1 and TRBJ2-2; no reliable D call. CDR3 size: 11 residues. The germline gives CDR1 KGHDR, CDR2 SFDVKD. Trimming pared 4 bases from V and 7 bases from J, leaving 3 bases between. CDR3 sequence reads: CATSEGGELFF. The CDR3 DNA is TGTGCCACCAGTGAGGGCGGGGAGCTGTTTTTT.

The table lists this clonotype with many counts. The CDR3 DNA reads as TGTGCCAGCTCCGACAGAAGCTCCTACAATGAGCAGTTCTTC. Encoded protein: CASSDRSSYNEQFF. The chain joins TRBV6-2 or TRBV6-3 to TRBJ2-1; D may be TRBD1 (5 bases). Trimming pared 8 bases from V and 0 bases from J, leaving 11 bases between. The germline gives CDR1 MNHEY, CDR2 SVGEGT. The CDR3 totals 14 residues.

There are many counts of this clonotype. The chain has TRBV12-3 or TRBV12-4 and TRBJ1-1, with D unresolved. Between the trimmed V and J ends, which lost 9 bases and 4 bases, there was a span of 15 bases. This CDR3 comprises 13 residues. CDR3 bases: TGTGCCAGTACCGGCCTACGCGGCACTGAAGCTTTCTTT. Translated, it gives CASTGLRGTEAFF.

The CDR3 DNA sequence: TGTGCCAGCAGCCAAGTTGGCGGTTCAGATACGCAGTATTTT. Translation gives CASSQVGGSDTQYF. This chain links TRBV28 with TRBJ2-3; no firm D call. V lost 6 bases and J 4 bases, leaving 14 bases between the germline ends. This CDR3 is 14 amino acids long. In germline, CDR1 is MDHEN, CDR2 SYDVKM.

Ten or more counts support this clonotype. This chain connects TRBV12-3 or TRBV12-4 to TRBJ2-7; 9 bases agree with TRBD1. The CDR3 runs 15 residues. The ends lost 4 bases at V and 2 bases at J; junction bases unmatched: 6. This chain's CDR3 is CASSSTGTGTYEQYF. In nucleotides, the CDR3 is TGTGCCAGCAGTTCCACCGGGACAGGGACCTACGAGCAGTACTTC.

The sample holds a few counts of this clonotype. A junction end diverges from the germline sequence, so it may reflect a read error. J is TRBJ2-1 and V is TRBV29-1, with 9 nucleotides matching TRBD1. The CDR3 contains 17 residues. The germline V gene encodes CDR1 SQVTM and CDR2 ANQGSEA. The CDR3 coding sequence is TGCAGCGTTGAAGCCCGGGACAGGGAAATGGTGTACAATGGGCAGTTCTTC. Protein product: CSVEARDREMVYNGQFF.

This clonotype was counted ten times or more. The CDR3 sequence is CASSDEGNQPQHF. The CDR3 DNA reads TGTGCCAGCAGTGATGAAGGAAATCAGCCCCAGCATTTT. This sequence joins TRBV6-1 and TRBJ1-5; D ambiguous. Germline V gene sequence: CDR1 MNHNS, CDR2 SASEGT. The length of the CDR3 is 13 residues. Trimming shortened V by 3 bases and J by 4 bases, and 7 bases separated the two germline ends.

This chain's CDR3 is CASSLGASGNTIYF. The CDR3 DNA sequence: TGTGCCAGCAGTTTAGGAGCCTCTGGAAACACCATATATTTT. This chain links TRBV12-3 or TRBV12-4 with TRBJ1-3; D is ambiguous. CDR3 length equals 14 residues. Trimming took 1 base from V and 0 from J, leaving 4 bases between them.

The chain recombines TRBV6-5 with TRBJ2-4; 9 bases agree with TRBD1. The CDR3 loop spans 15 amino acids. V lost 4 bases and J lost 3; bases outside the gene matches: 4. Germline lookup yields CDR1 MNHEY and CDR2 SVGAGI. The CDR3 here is CASSSDRGGKNIQYF. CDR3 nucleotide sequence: TGTGCCAGCAGTTCGGACAGGGGAGGCAAAAACATTCAGTACTTC.

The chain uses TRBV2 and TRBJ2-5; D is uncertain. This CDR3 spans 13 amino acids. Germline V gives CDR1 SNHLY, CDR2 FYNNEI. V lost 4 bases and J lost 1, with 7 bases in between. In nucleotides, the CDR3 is TGTGCCAGCAGTGGGGCAGTCCAAGAGACCCAGTACTTC. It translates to CASSGAVQETQYF.

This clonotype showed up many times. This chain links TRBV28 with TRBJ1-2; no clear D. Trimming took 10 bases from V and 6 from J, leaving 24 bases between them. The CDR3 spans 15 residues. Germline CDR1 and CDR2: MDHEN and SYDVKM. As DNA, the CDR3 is TGTGCCACATCCCTCGCCCAGGTGGTCAACCATGGCTACACCTTC. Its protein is CATSLAQVVNHGYTF.

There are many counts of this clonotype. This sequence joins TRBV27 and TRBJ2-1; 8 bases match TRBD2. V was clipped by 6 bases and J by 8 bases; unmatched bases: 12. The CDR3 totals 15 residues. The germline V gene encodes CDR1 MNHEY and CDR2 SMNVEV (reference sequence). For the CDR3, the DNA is TGTGCCAGCAGCTCCCGGGGGACTAGAAGGCATGAGCAGTTCTTC. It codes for CASSSRGTRRHEQFF.

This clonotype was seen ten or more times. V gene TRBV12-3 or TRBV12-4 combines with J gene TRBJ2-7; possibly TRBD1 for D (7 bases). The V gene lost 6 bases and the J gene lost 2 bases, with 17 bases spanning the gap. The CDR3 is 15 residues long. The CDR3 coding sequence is TGTGCCAGCAGGAAATCAGGGGGGCGAACCTACGAGCAGTACTTC. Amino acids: CASRKSGGRTYEQYF.

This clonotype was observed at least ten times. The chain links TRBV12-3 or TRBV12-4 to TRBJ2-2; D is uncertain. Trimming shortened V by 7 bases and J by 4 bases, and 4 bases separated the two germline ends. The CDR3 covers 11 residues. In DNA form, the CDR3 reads TGTGCCAGCACCCCCACCGGGGAGCTGTTTTTT. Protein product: CASTPTGELFF.

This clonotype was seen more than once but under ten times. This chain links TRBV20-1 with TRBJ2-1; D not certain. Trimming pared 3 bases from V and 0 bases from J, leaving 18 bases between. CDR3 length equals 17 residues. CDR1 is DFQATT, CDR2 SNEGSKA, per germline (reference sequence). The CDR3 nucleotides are TGCAGTGCTAGTCGCGGTGTGCCCCTCTTCTCCTACAATGAGCAGTTCTTC. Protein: CSASRGVPLFSYNEQFF.

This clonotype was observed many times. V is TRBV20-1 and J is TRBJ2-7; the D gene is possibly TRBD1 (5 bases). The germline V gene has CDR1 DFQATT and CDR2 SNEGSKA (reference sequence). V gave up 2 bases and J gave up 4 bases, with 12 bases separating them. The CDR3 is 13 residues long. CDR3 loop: CSARRQSSYEQYF. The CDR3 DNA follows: TGCAGTGCTAGAAGACAGAGTTCTTACGAGCAGTACTTC.

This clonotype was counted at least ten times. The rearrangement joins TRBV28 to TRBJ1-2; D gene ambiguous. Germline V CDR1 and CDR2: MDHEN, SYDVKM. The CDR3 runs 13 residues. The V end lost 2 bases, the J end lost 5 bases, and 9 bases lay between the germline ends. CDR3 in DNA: TGTGCCAGCAGTTTACCGGCCGAGTATGGCTACACCTTC. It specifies CASSLPAEYGYTF.

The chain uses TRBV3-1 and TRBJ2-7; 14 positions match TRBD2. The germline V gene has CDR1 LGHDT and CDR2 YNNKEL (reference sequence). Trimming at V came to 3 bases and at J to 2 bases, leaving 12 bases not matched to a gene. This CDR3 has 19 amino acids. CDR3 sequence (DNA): TGTGCCAGCAGCCATGGGACAGGGGGACTAGCGGGAGTTACCTACGAGCAGTACTTC. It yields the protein CASSHGTGGLAGVTYEQYF.

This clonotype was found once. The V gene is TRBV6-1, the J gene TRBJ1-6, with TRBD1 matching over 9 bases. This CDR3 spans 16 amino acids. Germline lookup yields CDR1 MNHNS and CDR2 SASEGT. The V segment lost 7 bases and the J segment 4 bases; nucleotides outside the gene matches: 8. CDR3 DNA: TGTGCCAGCACCCCGTTGGGACAGGGTTATAATTCACCCCTCCACTTT. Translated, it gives CASTPLGQGYNSPLHF.

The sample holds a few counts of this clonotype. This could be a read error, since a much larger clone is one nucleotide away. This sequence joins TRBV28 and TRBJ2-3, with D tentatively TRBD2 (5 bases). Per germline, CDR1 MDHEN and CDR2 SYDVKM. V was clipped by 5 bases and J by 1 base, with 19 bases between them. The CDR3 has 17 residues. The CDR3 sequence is CASSLRGMGKGTDTQYF. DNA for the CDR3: TGTGCCAGCAGTCTTAGAGGGATGGGCAAGGGCACAGATACGCAGTATTTT.

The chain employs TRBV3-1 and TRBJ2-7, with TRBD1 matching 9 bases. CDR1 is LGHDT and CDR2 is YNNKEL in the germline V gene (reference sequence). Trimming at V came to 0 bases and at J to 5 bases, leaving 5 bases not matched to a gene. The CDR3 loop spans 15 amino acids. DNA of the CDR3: TGTGCCAGCAGCCAAGAGGACAGGGGCGGCGACGAGCAGTACTTC. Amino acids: CASSQEDRGGDEQYF.

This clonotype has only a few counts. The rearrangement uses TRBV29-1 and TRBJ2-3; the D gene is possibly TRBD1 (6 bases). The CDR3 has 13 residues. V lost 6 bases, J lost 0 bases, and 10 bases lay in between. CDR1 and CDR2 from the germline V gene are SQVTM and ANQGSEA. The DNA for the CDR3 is TGCAGCGTCAGACAGGCGAGCACAGATACGCAGTATTTT. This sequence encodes CSVRQASTDTQYF.

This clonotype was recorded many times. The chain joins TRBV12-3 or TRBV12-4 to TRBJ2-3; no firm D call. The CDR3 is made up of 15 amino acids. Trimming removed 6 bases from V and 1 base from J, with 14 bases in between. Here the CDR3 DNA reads TGTGCCAGCAGCCTGACGGGTGCCCGCACAGATACGCAGTATTTT. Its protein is CASSLTGARTDTQYF.

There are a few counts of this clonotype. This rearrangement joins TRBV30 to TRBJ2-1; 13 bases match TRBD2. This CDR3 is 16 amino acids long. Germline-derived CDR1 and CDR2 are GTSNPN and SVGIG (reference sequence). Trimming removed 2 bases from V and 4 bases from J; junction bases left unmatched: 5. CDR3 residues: CAWSTPGLAGYNEQFF. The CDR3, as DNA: TGTGCCTGGAGTACCCCGGGACTAGCGGGATACAATGAGCAGTTCTTC.

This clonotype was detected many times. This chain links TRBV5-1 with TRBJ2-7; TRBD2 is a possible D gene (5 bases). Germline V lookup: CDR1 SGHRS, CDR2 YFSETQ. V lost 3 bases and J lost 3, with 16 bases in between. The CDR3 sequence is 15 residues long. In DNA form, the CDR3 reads TGCGCCAGCAGCTATCGGCTAGCAGTACTCTACGAGCAGTACTTC. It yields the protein CASSYRLAVLYEQYF.

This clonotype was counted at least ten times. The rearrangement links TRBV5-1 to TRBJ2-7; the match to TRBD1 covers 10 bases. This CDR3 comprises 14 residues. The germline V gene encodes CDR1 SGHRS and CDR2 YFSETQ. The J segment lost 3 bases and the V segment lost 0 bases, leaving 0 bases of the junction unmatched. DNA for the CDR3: TGCGCCAGCAGCTTGGGGACAGGGGGCTACGAGCAGTACTTC. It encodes CASSLGTGGYEQYF.

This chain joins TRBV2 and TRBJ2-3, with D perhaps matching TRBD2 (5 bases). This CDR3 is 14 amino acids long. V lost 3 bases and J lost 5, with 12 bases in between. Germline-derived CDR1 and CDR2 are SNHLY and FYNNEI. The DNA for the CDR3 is TGTGCCAGCAGTGATATACCGGGGAGAGATACGCAGTATTTT. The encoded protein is CASSDIPGRDTQYF.